This T cell receptor (beta chain) was found in a study of blood T cell repertoires in COVID-19. Turning to the study itself: The study drew acute and convalescent COVID-19 samples from the United States, Italy and Spain.

Followed over time, Seattle patients had been enrolled while infection was active. The authors' processing: Nucleated cell number was recorded as an estimate derived from reference gene primer amplification. The data were produced by immunoSEQ multiplex PCR, yet TCRdb's version contains in-frame clones alone and is incomplete. From that table come the V and J calls and clone size; the DNA was used to work out D and trimming. This table holds tens of thousands of clones, roughly nine tenths found once. The sample consisted of peripheral blood. The receptor was derived from a man aged 55-75 years with COVID-19, enrolled during active disease.

The CDR3 is CSASSGTSALNGELFF. The CDR3 region has the DNA TGCAGTGCTAGTTCCGGGACTAGCGCCCTTAACGGGGAGCTGTTTTTT. The chain is built from TRBV20-1 and TRBJ2-2, with 10 bases fitting TRBD2. The V gene end was trimmed by 3 bases and the J gene end by 7 bases; junction bases not matched to a gene: 11. Germline lookup yields CDR1 DFQATT and CDR2 SNEGSKA (reference sequence). This CDR3 comprises 16 residues.